Sequencing of this T cell receptor (beta chain) was carried out in a study of T cell repertoires in cytomegalovirus infection. TCRdb re-called the reads with MiXCR, one entry per CDR3 protein. Among roughly 630,000 distinct CDR3 sequences listed, approximately 24% were seen once. V was cut by 4 bases and J by 4 bases, with 16 bases left in between. CDR3 length: 15 residues. From germline, CDR1 is SGHDN and CDR2 FVKESK. Material: CD8+ T cells from PBMCs. The V gene is TRBV14, the J gene TRBJ1-1; no reliable D call. The TCR was taken from a human donor in good health (CMV status not recorded). Some clones in this sample may be carry-over from other donors' samples. As DNA, the CDR3 is TGTGCCAGCAGCCTCCCGTTCGGGCAGAGCACTGAAGCTTTCTTT. This gives the protein CASSLPFGQSTEAFF.